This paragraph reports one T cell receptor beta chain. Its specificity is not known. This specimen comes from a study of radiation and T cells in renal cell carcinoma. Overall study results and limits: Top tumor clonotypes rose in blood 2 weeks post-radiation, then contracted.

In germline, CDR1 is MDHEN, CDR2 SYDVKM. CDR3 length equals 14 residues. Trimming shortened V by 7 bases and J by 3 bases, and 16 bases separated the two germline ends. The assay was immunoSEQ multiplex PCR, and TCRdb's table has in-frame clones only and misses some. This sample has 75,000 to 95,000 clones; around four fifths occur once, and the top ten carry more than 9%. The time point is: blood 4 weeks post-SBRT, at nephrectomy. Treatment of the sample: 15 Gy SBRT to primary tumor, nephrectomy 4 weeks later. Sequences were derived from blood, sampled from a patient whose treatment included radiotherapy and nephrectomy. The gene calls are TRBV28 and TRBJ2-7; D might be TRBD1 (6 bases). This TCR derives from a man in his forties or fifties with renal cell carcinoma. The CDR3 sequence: CASNLPGHLYEQYF. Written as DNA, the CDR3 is TGTGCCAGCAACCTCCCGGGACACCTCTACGAGCAGTACTTC.